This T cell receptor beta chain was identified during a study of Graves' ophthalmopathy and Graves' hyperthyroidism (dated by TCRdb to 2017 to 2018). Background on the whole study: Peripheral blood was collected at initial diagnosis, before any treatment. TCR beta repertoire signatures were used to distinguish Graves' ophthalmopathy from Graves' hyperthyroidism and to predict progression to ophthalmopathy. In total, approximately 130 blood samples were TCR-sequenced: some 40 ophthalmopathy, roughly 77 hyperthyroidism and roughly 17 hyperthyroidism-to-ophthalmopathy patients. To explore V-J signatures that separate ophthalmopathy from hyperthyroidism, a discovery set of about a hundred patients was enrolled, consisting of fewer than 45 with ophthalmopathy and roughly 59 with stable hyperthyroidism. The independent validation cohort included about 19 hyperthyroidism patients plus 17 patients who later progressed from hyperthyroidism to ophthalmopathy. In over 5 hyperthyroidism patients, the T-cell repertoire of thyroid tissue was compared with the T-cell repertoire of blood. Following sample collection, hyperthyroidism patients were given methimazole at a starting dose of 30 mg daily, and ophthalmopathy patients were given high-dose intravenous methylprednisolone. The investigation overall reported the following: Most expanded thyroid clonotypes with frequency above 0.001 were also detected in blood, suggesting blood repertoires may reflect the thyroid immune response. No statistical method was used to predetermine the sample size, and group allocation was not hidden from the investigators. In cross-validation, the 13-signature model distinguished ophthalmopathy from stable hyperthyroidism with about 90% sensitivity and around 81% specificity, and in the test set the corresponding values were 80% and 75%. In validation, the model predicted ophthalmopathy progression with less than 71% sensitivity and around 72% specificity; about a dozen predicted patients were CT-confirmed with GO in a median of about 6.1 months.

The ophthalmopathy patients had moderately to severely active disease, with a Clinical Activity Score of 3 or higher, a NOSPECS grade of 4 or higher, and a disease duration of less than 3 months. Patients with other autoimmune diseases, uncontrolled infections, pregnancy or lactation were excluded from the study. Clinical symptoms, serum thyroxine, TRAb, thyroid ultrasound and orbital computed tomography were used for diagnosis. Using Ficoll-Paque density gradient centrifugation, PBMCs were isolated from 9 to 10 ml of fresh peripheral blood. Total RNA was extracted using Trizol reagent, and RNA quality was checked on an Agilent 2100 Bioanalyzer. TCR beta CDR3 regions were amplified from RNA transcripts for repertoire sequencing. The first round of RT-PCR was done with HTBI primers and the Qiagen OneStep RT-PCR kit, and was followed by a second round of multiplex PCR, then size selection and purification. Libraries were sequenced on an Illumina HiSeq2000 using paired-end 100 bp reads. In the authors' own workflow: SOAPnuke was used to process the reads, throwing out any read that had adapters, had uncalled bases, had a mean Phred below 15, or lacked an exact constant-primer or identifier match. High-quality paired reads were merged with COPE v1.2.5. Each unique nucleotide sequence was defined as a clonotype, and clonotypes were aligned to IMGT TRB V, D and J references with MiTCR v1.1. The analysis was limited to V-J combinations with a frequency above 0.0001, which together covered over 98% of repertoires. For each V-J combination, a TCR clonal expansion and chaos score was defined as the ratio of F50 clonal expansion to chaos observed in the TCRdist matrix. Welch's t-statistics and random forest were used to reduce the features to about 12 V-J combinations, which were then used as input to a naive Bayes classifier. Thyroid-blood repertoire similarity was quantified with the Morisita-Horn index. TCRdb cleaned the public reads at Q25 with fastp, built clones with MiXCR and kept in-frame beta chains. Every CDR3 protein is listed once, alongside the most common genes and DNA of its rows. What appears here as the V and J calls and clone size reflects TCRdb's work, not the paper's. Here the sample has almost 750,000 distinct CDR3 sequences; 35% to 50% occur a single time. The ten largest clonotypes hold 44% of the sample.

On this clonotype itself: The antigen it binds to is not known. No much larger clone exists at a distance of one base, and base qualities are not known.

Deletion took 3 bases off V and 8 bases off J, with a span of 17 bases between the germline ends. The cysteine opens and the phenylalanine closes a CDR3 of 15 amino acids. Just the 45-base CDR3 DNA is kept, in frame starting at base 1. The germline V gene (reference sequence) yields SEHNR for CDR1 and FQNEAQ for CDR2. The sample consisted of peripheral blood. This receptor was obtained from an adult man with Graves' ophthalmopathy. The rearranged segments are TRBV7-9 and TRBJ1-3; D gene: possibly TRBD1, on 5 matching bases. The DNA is TGTGCCAGCAGCTTGAGTTGGGACTATGGCTACACCATATATTTT. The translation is CASSLSWDYGYTIYF.